This T cell receptor (beta chain) comes out of a study of T cells of healthy individuals. Using its own MiXCR run on the 5' RACE reads, TCRdb lists one record per CDR3 protein. The sample yields about 57,000 distinct CDR3 sequences, about a sixth seen once. The CDR3 consists of 17 residues. Germline V lookup: CDR1 SGHDN, CDR2 FVKESK. V lost 0 bases and J lost 5, with 19 bases in between. This clonotype was picked up a small number of times. This chain joins TRBV14 and TRBJ1-1; D unclear. This TCR was sampled from a human donor in good health. CDR3 loop: CASSQDFFRAQETEAFF. The CDR3 nucleotides are TGTGCCAGCAGCCAAGATTTCTTCCGGGCTCAGGAGACTGAAGCTTTCTTT.